This TCR beta chain came from a study of CD8+ T cells in alopecia areata. Study-wide background: Percent affected scalp area, the SALT score, rated treated patients' severity.

CDR1 and CDR2 from the germline V gene are SGHRS and YFSETQ. V was clipped by 4 bases and J by 2 bases, with 12 bases between them. The CDR3 has 14 amino acids. This clone was counted once. Its antigen remains unknown. Study results and caveats: Greater clonality was observed in lesional scalp samples, especially alopecia totalis/universalis, versus normal scalp.

The treatment denotes: oral pan-JAK inhibitor, 5-10 mg twice daily. After isolation, RNA underwent reverse transcription to generate cDNA as the sequencing template. Assay: immunoSEQ multiplex PCR; the TCRdb copy retains only in-frame clones and omits some. Altogether approximately 43,000 clones are present, less than 70% being singletons, with the ten largest covering about 21%. This receptor was taken from a human donor with alopecia areata. J is TRBJ1-2 and V is TRBV5-1; no definite D call. The starting material was CD8+ T cells sorted from blood, obtained at week 4, from a patient treated with tofacitinib. The CDR3 loop is CASSPATGNYGYTF. CDR3 nucleotide sequence: TGCGCCAGCAGCCCGGCGACGGGGAACTATGGCTACACCTTC.